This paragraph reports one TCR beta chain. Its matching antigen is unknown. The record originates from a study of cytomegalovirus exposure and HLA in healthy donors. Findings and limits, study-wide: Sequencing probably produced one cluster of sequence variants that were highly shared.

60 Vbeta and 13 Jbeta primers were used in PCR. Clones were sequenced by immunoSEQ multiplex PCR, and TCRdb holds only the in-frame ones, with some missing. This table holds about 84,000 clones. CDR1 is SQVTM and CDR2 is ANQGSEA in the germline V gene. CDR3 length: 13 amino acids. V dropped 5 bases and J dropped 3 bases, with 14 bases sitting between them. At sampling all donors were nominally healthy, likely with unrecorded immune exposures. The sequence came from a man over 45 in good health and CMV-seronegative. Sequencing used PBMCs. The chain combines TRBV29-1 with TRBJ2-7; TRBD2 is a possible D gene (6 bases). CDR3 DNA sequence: TGCAGCGTTTCGCAGGCGGGGAGCTACGAGCAGTACTTC. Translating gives CSVSQAGSYEQYF.